The 18 T cell receptor beta chains in this list originate from one sample, sequenced in a study of molecular identifiers for immune sequencing clone quantification. One entry per CDR3 protein, called by TCRdb with MiXCR from the PCR reads. In the table there are about 640,000 distinct CDR3 sequences, 20% of which are singletons. Specimen: naive CD8+ T cells from blood, with Jurkat cell RNA spiked in. Indicated subset: FACS-sorted CD8+CD4-CCR7+CD45RA+ naive T cells. The receptors here all came from a human donor in good health. Some libraries in this study had Jurkat cell RNA spiked in.

The J gene is TRBJ2-3, the V gene TRBV27; 8 bases match TRBD2. From germline, CDR1 is MNHEY and CDR2 SMNVEV (reference sequence). CDR3 size: 12 residues. The V and J ends lost 5 bases and 7 bases, in that order; junction bases with no gene match: 2. DNA for the CDR3: TGTGCCAGCAGTACGGGGGGGAATACGCAGTATTTT. It codes for CASSTGGNTQYF.

The table lists this clonotype with a few counts. The chain carries TRBV16 and TRBJ2-3; the match to TRBD2 covers 15 bases. With 3 bases clipped from V and 5 bases from J, the junction kept 9 bases outside the gene matches. This CDR3 has 18 residues. The germline gives CDR1 KGHSY, CDR2 FQNENV. CDR3 sequence (DNA): TGTGCCAGCAGCCATCCCTACCGGACTAGCGGGGGGGGAGATACGCAGTATTTT. Amino acid sequence: CASSHPYRTSGGGDTQYF.

Ten or more counts support this clonotype. V usage is TRBV30 and J usage is TRBJ2-7; D gene ambiguous. The CDR3 spans 13 residues. In germline, CDR1 is GTSNPN, CDR2 SVGIG (reference sequence). V was pared by 3 bases and J by 7 bases, with 16 bases between. As DNA, the CDR3 is TGTGCCTGGAGGCAAACCGGGTTTTGGGAGCAGTACTTC. Translated, it gives CAWRQTGFWEQYF.

In its sample, this clonotype was seen many times. V and J are TRBV4-3 and TRBJ1-1; 9 nucleotides align to TRBD1. The CDR3 spans 15 residues. J lost 0 bases, V lost 5 bases, and 4 bases had no gene match. Per the germline V gene, CDR1 is LGHNA and CDR2 is YSLEER. CDR3 amino acids: CASSEHRGLNTEAFF. CDR3 DNA: TGCGCCAGCAGCGAGCACAGGGGGCTGAACACTGAAGCTTTCTTT.

The chain employs TRBV23-1 and TRBJ2-7; perhaps TRBD1 as D (6 bases). TRBV23-1 is filed as an ORF, its function uncertain. This CDR3 spans 14 amino acids. V lost 6 bases to trimming and J lost 3 bases, with 15 bases between them. The CDR3, as DNA: TGCGCCAGCAGGCTTACAGGGTTGGTCTACGAGCAGTACTTC. Translating it yields CASRLTGLVYEQYF.

At least ten counts were recorded for this clonotype. The rearrangement uses TRBV6-5 and TRBJ2-1; no clear D. The V gene's germline CDR1 is MNHEY and CDR2 SVGAGI. Deletions cut 6 bases from V and 10 bases from J, with 16 bases between. This CDR3 comprises 13 residues. The CDR3 is CASSNAWLGEQFF. CDR3 bases: TGTGCCAGCAGCAACGCCTGGCTAGGGGAGCAGTTCTTC.

This clonotype was counted many times. The genes are TRBV4-2 and TRBJ1-1, with D unresolved. The CDR3 runs to 15 residues. V lost 0 bases and J 4 bases, leaving 12 bases between the germline ends. Germline V gives CDR1 LGHNA, CDR2 YNFKEQ. The CDR3 nucleotides are TGTGCCAGCAGCCAAGAACGTGGGCCGGGCACTGAAGCTTTCTTT. The encoded protein is CASSQERGPGTEAFF.

The sample holds many counts of this clonotype. The chain uses TRBV2 and TRBJ1-1, with no clear D. CDR1 and CDR2 (germline): SNHLY, FYNNEI. V dropped 1 base and J dropped 0 bases, with 3 bases sitting between them. CDR3 length: 13 amino acids. The CDR3 loop reads CASSEGMNTEAFF. The CDR3, as DNA: TGTGCCAGCAGTGAAGGAATGAACACTGAAGCTTTCTTT.

The V and J genes are TRBV6-1 and TRBJ2-3; 10 nucleotides match TRBD1. Looked up from germline, CDR1 is MNHNS and CDR2 is SASEGT. Unmatched junction bases numbered 5, after V lost 7 bases and J lost 4 bases. The CDR3 consists of 14 residues. CDR3 in DNA: TGTGCCAGCACCGTAGGGACAGGGGCAGATACGCAGTATTTT. Translating it yields CASTVGTGADTQYF.

The chain has TRBV20-1 and TRBJ2-5; 7 bases are a match to TRBD2. The V gene end was trimmed by 2 bases and the J gene end by 4 bases; junction bases not matched to a gene: 10. The CDR3 is 15 amino acids. Germline assignment: CDR1 DFQATT and CDR2 SNEGSKA (reference sequence). For the CDR3, the DNA is TGCAGTGCTAGACCCTTCCCTAGCGGCGTAGAGACCCAGTACTTC. Amino acid sequence: CSARPFPSGVETQYF.

Of note for this clonotype: A much larger clone lies one base from this, so it may be a read error. The V gene is TRBV13, the J gene TRBJ1-1; 9 nucleotides match TRBD1. Germline V CDR1 and CDR2: PRHDT, FYEKMQ (reference sequence). V lost 4 bases to trimming and J lost 4 bases; unmatched junction nucleotides: 7. This CDR3 has 15 amino acids. DNA of the CDR3: TGTGCCAGCAGCTGGAACAGGGGGCGGTGCACTGAAGCTTTCTTT. Its protein product is CASSWNRGRCTEAFF.

This clonotype was found a few times. This sequence joins TRBV27 and TRBJ1-1; weak D call: TRBD1 (6 bases). The CDR3 length is 15 residues. Germline V gene data show CDR1 as MNHEY and CDR2 as SMNVEV (reference sequence). The ends were cut back, 5 bases at V and 3 bases at J, with 16 bases in the middle. The CDR3 sequence: CASSPEGGAYTEAFF. The CDR3 region has the DNA TGTGCCAGCAGTCCCGAGGGGGGCGCGTACACTGAAGCTTTCTTT.

This chain connects TRBV7-9 to TRBJ2-7; no definite D call. CDR1 and CDR2 from the germline V gene are SEHNR and FQNEAQ (reference sequence). CDR3 length: 13 amino acids. Trimming took 3 bases from V and 6 from J, leaving 12 bases between them. DNA for the CDR3: TGTGCCAGCAGCTTGGACCTTTATGGCGAGCAGTACTTC. It translates to CASSLDLYGEQYF.

In its sample, this clonotype was seen many times. The rearrangement joins TRBV5-4 to TRBJ2-6; 10 bases fit TRBD2. This CDR3 contains 18 residues. Trimming at V came to 4 bases and at J to 2 bases, leaving 9 bases not matched to a gene. Looked up from germline, CDR1 is SGHNT and CDR2 is YYREEE (reference sequence). The CDR3 sequence: CASSPPQAGGAGANVLTF. The CDR3 DNA reads TGTGCCAGCAGCCCTCCCCAAGCGGGGGGGGCTGGGGCCAACGTCCTGACTTTC.

Comment on this clonotype: Given a much more abundant clone one base away, this may be a read error. No conserved phenylalanine or tryptophan ends this CDR3, so it is likely a read error. This chain connects TRBV11-2 to TRBJ1-1; the D is unclear. The CDR3 sequence is 15 residues long. Germline CDR1 reads SGHAT; CDR2 reads FQNNGV. Trimming stripped 0 bases from V and 2 bases from J, with 10 bases between. The CDR3 DNA reads TGTGCCAGCAGCTTAGAAAGACAACCAAACACTGAAGCTTTCTCT. Its translation: CASSLERQPNTEAFS.

As to this clonotype: A much more abundant neighbour one base away suggests this may be a read error. The CDR3 spells CASSHLPPGLAVSYEQYF. As DNA, the CDR3 is TGTGCCAGCAGCCACCTCCCTCCGGGACTAGCTGTCTCCTACGAGCAGTACTTC. The chain recombines TRBV14 with TRBJ2-7, with 9 bases lining up with TRBD2. The V segment lost 3 bases and the J segment 0 bases; nucleotides outside the gene matches: 12. CDR3 length: 18 residues. Germline CDR1 reads SGHDN; CDR2 reads FVKESK.

This clonotype has at least ten counts. The chain uses TRBV14 and TRBJ1-2; D not resolved. V lost 2 bases, J lost 4 bases, and 17 bases lay in between. The CDR3 consists of 16 residues. Looked up from germline, CDR1 is SGHDN and CDR2 is FVKESK. DNA for the CDR3: TGTGCCAGCAGCCAATTCCAGCTTCCTAGTGTCTATGGCTACACCTTC. It encodes CASSQFQLPSVYGYTF.

CDR3 amino acids: CASSAAPLLEQYF. In DNA form, the CDR3 reads TGTGCCAGCAGCGCCGCACCCCTGCTCGAGCAGTACTTC. The V call is TRBV9, the J call TRBJ2-7; no clear D. From germline, CDR1 is SGDLS and CDR2 YYNGEE. V lost 3 bases to trimming and J lost 6 bases, with 13 bases between them. This CDR3 spans 13 amino acids. The full variable domain, rest sourced from reference TRBV9 and TRBJ2-7, is DSGVTQTPKHLITATGQRVTLRCSPRSGDLSVYWYQQSLDQGLQFLIQYYNGEERAKGNILERFSAQQFPDLHSELNLSSLELGDSALYFCASSAAPLLEQYFGPGTRLTVT.